This TCR beta chain was recovered during a study of control samples from healthy donors and cancer patients. With V trimmed by 0 bases and J by 5 bases, 7 bases remained unmatched. This CDR3 has 17 amino acids. The germline gives CDR1 SEHNR, CDR2 FQNEAQ (reference sequence). Repertoires were generated with immunoSEQ multiplex PCR, while TCRdb's copy carries only in-frame clones and drops some. The profile shows 130,000 to 150,000 clones, about 91% of them singletons. The receptor was isolated from a man aged 25-45 years in good health. The sequencing sample was made of blood. V is TRBV7-9 and J is TRBJ2-1, with 10 bases fitting TRBD2. CDR3 residues: CASSLASRLAGNNEQFF. The CDR3 nucleotides read TGTGCCAGCAGCTTAGCGTCTAGACTAGCGGGCAACAATGAGCAGTTCTTC.